This entry lists 12 T cell receptor beta chains sequenced from one sample in a study of blood T cells in healthy people across ages. A second PCR of about 7 to 11 cycles used a sample-barcoded 5' primer and a J-beta primer mix. TCRdb reanalysed the 5' RACE reads using MiXCR and keeps one entry per CDR3 protein. Counted here are 1.5 million to 2 million distinct CDR3 sequences, roughly 32% occurring once; the ten biggest clones make up over 9%. The source material was blood. The source of these receptors is a woman in her thirties in good health.

CDR3 in DNA: TGCAGTGCTCGTGATTGGGGACAGGGGGGCGCGTACGAGCAGTACTTC. Translating it yields CSARDWGQGGAYEQYF. The chain carries TRBV20-1 and TRBJ2-5; 11 positions agree with TRBD1. With the DNA end fitting TRBJ2-7 better, the J assignment may be wrong. The CDR3 is 16 amino acids. From germline, CDR1 is DFQATT and CDR2 SNEGSKA (reference sequence).

This clonotype was recorded a few times. One base away lies a much larger clone, so this may be a sequencing read error. The CDR3 sequence: CSVAQGADAQYF. DNA for the CDR3: TGCAGCGTTGCGCAGGGGGCAGATGCGCAGTATTTT. The chain links TRBV29-1 to TRBJ2-3; 8 bases are shared with TRBD1. The CDR3 has 12 residues. Germline-derived CDR1 and CDR2 are SQVTM and ANQGSEA.

With regard to this clonotype: At one of its ends the junction is not consistent with the germline gene, which may arise from a read error. V and J are TRBV5-6 and TRBJ1-2; D remains ambiguous. The CDR3 loop spans 16 amino acids. Germline-derived CDR1 and CDR2 are SGHDT and YYEEEE. CDR3: CASSLAYGSPLYGYTF. CDR3 sequence (DNA): TGTGCCAGCAGCTTGGCCTATGGCAGCCCTCTCTATGGTTACACCTTC.

This chain uses TRBV4-2 with TRBJ2-6; TRBD1 matches at 9 bases. The CDR3 spans 20 residues. The V gene's germline CDR1 is LGHNA and CDR2 YNFKEQ. V shed 0 bases and J 2 bases; nucleotides not matched to a gene: 11. This chain's CDR3 is CASSQEIGQGFYPGANVLTF. The CDR3 DNA reads TGTGCCAGCAGCCAAGAAATCGGACAGGGGTTCTATCCTGGGGCCAACGTCCTGACTTTC.

This clonotype was seen a handful of times. A junction end diverges from the germline sequence, so it may reflect a read error. This sequence joins TRBV20-1 and TRBJ2-3; 15 bases match TRBD2. CDR3 length equals 18 residues. Per germline, CDR1 DFQATT and CDR2 SNEGSKA (reference sequence). For the CDR3, the DNA is TGCAGTGCTACGGGACTAGCGGGGGGTCTTTCGGTGGTAGATACGCAGTGTTTT. It translates to CSATGLAGGLSVVDTQCF.

On this clonotype: A much larger clonotype is one base distant, so this may be a read error. J is TRBJ2-6 and V is TRBV7-9; TRBD1 might be the D (5 bases). Germline V lookup: CDR1 SEHNR, CDR2 FQNEAQ (reference sequence). The CDR3 sequence is 15 residues long. CDR3 sequence (DNA): TGTGCCAGCAGCACAACACGCGCTGGGGCCAACGTCCGGACTTTC. This translates into CASSTTRAGANVRTF.

The genes are TRBV3-1 and TRBJ2-7; no clear D gene. The CDR3 runs to 14 residues. The ends were cut back, 0 bases at V and 3 bases at J, with 9 bases in the middle. Germline CDR1 LGHDT, CDR2 YNNKEL (reference sequence). This CDR3 reads CASSQEGFFYEQYF. The CDR3, as DNA: TGTGCCAGCAGCCAAGAGGGGTTCTTCTACGAGCAGTACTTC.

The J gene is TRBJ2-1, the V gene TRBV10-3; a possible D gene is TRBD1 (5 bases). This CDR3 contains 13 residues. V was trimmed by 3 bases and J by 5 bases, leaving 8 bases between them. CDR1 and CDR2 from the germline V gene are ENHRY and SYGVKD. CDR3 in amino acids: CAISDGQHNEQFF. The CDR3 DNA sequence: TGTGCCATCAGTGATGGACAACACAATGAGCAGTTCTTC.

The chain has TRBV28 and TRBJ2-7; 13 positions match TRBD2. J was trimmed by 5 bases and V by 4 bases; bases with no gene match: 5. The CDR3 covers 15 residues. Germline V gene data show CDR1 as MDHEN and CDR2 as SYDVKM. CDR3 nucleotides: TGTGCCAGCAGTTCACTAGCGGGAGGGACCCACGAGCAGTACTTC. This codes for CASSSLAGGTHEQYF. Full variable domain (rest looked up from reference TRBV28 and TRBJ2-7): DVKVTQSSRYLVKRTGEKVFLECVQDMDHENMFWYRQDPGLGLRLIYFSYDVKMKEKGDIPEGYSVSREKKERFSLILESASTNQTSMYLCASSSLAGGTHEQYFGPGTRLTVT.

Only a few counts were recorded for this clonotype. The chain links TRBV27 to TRBJ2-6, with TRBD1 as a possible D gene (5 bases). The V end was cut by 9 bases, the J end by 1 base, with 10 bases between. The CDR3 sequence is 14 residues long. Germline V gene sequence: CDR1 MNHEY, CDR2 SMNVEV (reference sequence). The CDR3 spells CARDQGSGANVLTF. The CDR3 DNA reads as TGTGCCAGGGATCAGGGATCTGGGGCCAACGTCCTGACTTTC.

This clonotype was found a few times. The genes are TRBV6-5 and TRBJ2-2; 8 bases agree with TRBD2. The CDR3 contains 15 residues. V gave up 6 bases and J gave up 1 base; unmatched junction bases: 4. The germline gives CDR1 MNHEY, CDR2 SVGAGI. In DNA, the CDR3 is TGTGCCAGCAGGACCCGGGGGGGGAACACCGGGGAGCTGTTTTTT. It yields the protein CASRTRGGNTGELFF.

The chain carries TRBV12-3 or TRBV12-4 and TRBJ2-1, with a possible D match to TRBD1 (6 bases). V was cut by 3 bases and J by 8 bases, with 14 bases left in between. The CDR3 length is 14 residues. CDR3 sequence: CASSFGQPYDEQFF. Written as DNA, the CDR3 is TGTGCCAGCAGTTTTGGACAGCCATACGATGAGCAGTTCTTC.